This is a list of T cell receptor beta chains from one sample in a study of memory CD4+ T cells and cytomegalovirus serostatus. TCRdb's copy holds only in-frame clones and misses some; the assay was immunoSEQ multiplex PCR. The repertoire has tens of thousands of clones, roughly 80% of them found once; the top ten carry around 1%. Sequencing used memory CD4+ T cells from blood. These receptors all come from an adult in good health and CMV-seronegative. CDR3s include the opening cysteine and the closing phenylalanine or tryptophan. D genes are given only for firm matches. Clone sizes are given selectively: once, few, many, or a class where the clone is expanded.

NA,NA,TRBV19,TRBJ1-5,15,TGTGCCAGTAGTACTACAGGAAATAGCAATCAGCCCCAGCATTTT,CASSTTGNSNQPQHF
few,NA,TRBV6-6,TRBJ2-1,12,TGTGCCAGCAGTAGACCCCGAAATGAGCAGTTCTTC,CASSRPRNEQFF
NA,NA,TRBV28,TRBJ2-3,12,TGTGCCAGCAGTTTATCGTTAGATACGCAGTATTTT,CASSLSLDTQYF
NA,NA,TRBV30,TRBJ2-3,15,TGTGCCTGGAGTCCCGGTCTGGGGGCCACAGATACGCAGTATTTT,CAWSPGLGATDTQYF
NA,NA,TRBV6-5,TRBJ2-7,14,TGTGCCAGCAGTTACGGCGGGGCAAACTACGAGCAGTACTTC,CASSYGGANYEQYF
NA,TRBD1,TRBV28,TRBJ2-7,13,TGTGCCAGCAGGGAACAGGGGTCGCTCGAGCAGTACTTC,CASREQGSLEQYF
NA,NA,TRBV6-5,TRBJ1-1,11,TGTGCCAGCAGTTACGAAGCTGAAGCTTTCTTT,CASSYEAEAFF
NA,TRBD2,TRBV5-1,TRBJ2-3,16,TGCGCCAGCAGCCGAACCGGGACTAGCGGAACAGATACGCAGTATTTT,CASSRTGTSGTDTQYF
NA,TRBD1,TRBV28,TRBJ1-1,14,TGTGCCAGCGTCGACAGGGGGCCGAACACTGAAGCTTTCTTT,CASVDRGPNTEAFF
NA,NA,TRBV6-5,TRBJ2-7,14,TGTGCCAGCAGTTACTACCCGGATGCAGGCGAGCAGTACTTC,CASSYYPDAGEQYF
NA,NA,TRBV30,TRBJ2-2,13,TGTGCCTGGAGTGGGACCGGGAACGGGGAGCTGTTTTTT,CAWSGTGNGELFF
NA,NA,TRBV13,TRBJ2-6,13,TGTGCCAGCAGCAAAAGAGGGGCCAACGTCCTGACTTTC,CASSKRGANVLTF
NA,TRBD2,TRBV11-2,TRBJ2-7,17,TGTGCCAGCAGCTTAGTTGTTGGGACTAGCGGGAGGTACGAGCAGTACTTC,CASSLVVGTSGRYEQYF
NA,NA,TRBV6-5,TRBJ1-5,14,TGTGCCAGCAGTTACGGGGAGGCCAATCAGCCCCAGCATTTT,CASSYGEANQPQHF
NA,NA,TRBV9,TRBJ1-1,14,TGTGCCAGCAGCGTGGGCTCGGGGGCCACTGAAGCTTTCTTT,CASSVGSGATEAFF
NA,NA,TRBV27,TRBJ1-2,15,TGTGCCAGCAGTTCCCACCTACTCGGGCTAACTGGCTACACCTTC,CASSSHLLGLTGYTF
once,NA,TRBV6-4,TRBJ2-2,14,TGTGCCAGCAGTGTTCAGGGGAACACCGGGGAGCTGTTTTTT,CASSVQGNTGELFF
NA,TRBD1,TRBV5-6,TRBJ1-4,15,TGTGCCAGCAGTAGATTAGACAGGGATAATGAAAAACTGTTTTTT,CASSRLDRDNEKLFF
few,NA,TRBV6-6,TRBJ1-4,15,TGTGCCAGCAGTGCGCAGACGGTAGCTAATGAAAAACTGTTTTTT,CASSAQTVANEKLFF
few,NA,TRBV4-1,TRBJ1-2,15,TGCGCCAGCAGCCAAGGATCTCAGGCTAACTATGGCTACACCTTC,CASSQGSQANYGYTF
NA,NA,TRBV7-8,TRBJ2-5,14,TGTGCCAGCAGCTTAAGGCCCAGCCAAGAGACCCAGTACTTC,CASSLRPSQETQYF
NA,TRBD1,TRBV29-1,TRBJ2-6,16,TGCAGCGGAAGGGGGACAGGGGATTCTGGGGCCAACGTCCTGACTTTC,CSGRGTGDSGANVLTF
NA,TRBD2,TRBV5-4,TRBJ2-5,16,TGTGCCAGCAGCTTTGGTGGGAGGGCCAACCAAGAGACCCAGTACTTC,CASSFGGRANQETQYF
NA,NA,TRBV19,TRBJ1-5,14,TGTGCCAGTAGCCTCAGGGAACAGAATCAGCCCCAGCATTTT,CASSLREQNQPQHF
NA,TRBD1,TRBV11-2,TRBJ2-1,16,TGTGCCAGCAGCCCGCGGACAGGGACCCTTAGGGGTGAGCAGTTCTTC,CASSPRTGTLRGEQFF
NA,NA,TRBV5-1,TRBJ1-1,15,TGCGCCAGCAGCCCCGCCGGGGGGGGCGACACTGAAGCTTTCTTT,CASSPAGGGDTEAFF
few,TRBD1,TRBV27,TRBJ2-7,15,TGTGCCAGCAGTTTACTAGGACAGGGGGCGTACGAGCAGTACTTC,CASSLLGQGAYEQYF
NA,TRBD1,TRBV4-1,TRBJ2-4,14,TGCGCCAGCAGCCAAGACCAGGGGGCGAGCATTCAGTACTTC,CASSQDQGASIQYF
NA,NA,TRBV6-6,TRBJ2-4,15,TGTGCCAGCAGTTACGATCTAAAGGGGTCGAACATTCAGTACTTC,CASSYDLKGSNIQYF
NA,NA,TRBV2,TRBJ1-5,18,TGTGCCAGCAGATACGGTCGGTACGTCACTCAACAGGATCAGCCCCAGCATTTT,CASRYGRYVTQQDQPQHF
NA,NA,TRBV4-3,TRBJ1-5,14,TGCGCCAGCAGCCAGCAGTTTAGCGGGGAACCCCAGCATTTT,CASSQQFSGEPQHF
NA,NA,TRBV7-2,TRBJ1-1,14,TGTGCCAGCAGCTTCGGCCAGGGGAACACTGAAGCTTTCTTT,CASSFGQGNTEAFF
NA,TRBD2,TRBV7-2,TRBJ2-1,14,TGTGCCAGCAGCCGAGGACTAGTCGGCAATGAGCAGTTCTTC,CASSRGLVGNEQFF
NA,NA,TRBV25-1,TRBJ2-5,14,TGTGCCAGCACTCGAACGGCGGCGGGGGAGACCCAGTACTTC,CASTRTAAGETQYF
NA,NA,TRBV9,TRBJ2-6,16,TGTGCCAGCAGCTCAGGGATAGGGGCCGGGGCCAACGTCCTGACTTTC,CASSSGIGAGANVLTF
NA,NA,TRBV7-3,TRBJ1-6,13,TGTGCCAGCAGCTTACAGGGGAATTCACCCCTCCACTTT,CASSLQGNSPLHF
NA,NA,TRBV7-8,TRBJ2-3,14,TGTGCCAGCAGCTTAGTGCCGGGTTCAGATACGCAGTATTTT,CASSLVPGSDTQYF
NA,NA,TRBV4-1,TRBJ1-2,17,TGCGCCAGCAGCCAAGATATTTGGTCGAAGGGAGTTGTCGGCTACACCTTC,CASSQDIWSKGVVGYTF
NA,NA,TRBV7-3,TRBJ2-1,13,TGTGCCAGCAGCTTACAAGGGGGCAATGAGCAGTTCTTC,CASSLQGGNEQFF
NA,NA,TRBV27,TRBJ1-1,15,TGTGCCAGCAGTTACCGCAGGGAGCTGAACACTGAAGCTTTCTTT,CASSYRRELNTEAFF
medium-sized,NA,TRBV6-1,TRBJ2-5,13,TGTGCCAGCAGGCTACAGGGTCCCGAGACCCAGTACTTC,CASRLQGPETQYF
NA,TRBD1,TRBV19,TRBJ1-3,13,TGTGCCACCGACAGGGGGACTGGAAACACCATATATTTT,CATDRGTGNTIYF
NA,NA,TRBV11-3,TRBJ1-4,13,TGTGCCAGCAGCTTAGGAGGGATTGAAAAACTGTTTTTT,CASSLGGIEKLFF
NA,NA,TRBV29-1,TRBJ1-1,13,TGCAGCGGACGAACACAGGTCGGGACTGAAGCTTTCTTT,CSGRTQVGTEAFF
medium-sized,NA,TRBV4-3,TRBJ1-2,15,TGCGCCAGCAGCCAAGCCCGGGAGGGTAACTATGGCTACACCTTC,CASSQAREGNYGYTF
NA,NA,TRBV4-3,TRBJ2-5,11,TGCGCCAGCAGCCACCTCGAGGCCCAGTACTTC,CASSHLEAQYF
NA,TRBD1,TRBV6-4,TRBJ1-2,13,TGTGCCAGCAGTGTTGACAGGGGCTATGGCTACACCTTC,CASSVDRGYGYTF
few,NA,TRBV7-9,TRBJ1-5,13,TGTGCCAGCAGCTTACGGGGGGATCAGCCCCAGCATTTT,CASSLRGDQPQHF
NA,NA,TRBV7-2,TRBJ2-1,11,TGTGCCAGCAGCTTTTACAATGAGCAGTTCTTC,CASSFYNEQFF
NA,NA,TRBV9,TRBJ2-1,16,TGTGCCAGCAGCGTAGATTCGGGTCTATACGGGAATGAGCAGTTCTTC,CASSVDSGLYGNEQFF
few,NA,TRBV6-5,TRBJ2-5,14,TGTGCCAGCAGTTACGGGGGGAACCAAGAGACCCAGTACTTC,CASSYGGNQETQYF
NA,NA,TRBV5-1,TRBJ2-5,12,TGCGCCAGCAGCTTCCCAGAAGAGACCCAGTACTTC,CASSFPEETQYF
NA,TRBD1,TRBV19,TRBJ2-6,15,TGTGCCAGTAGTGGGACAGGTCCTGGGGCCAACGTCCTGACTTTC,CASSGTGPGANVLTF
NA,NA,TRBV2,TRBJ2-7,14,TGTGCCAGCAGTGAATCGAGGTGGTCCTACGAGCAGTACTTC,CASSESRWSYEQYF
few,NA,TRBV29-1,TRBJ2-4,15,TGCAGCGTTATAGTAGTGGAGACCGGAAAAAACATTCAGTACTTC,CSVIVVETGKNIQYF
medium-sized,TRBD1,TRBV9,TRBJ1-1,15,TGTGCCAGCAGCATGGGACAGGGTGGGGACACTGAAGCTTTCTTT,CASSMGQGGDTEAFF
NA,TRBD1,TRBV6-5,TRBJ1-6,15,TGTGCCAGCAGTGCCGGGACAGGCTTTAATTCACCCCTCCACTTT,CASSAGTGFNSPLHF
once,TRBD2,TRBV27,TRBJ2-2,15,TGTGCCAGCAGACCGGGGCGCGGGAGGGCCGGGGAGCTGTTTTTT,CASRPGRGRAGELFF
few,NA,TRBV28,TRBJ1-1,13,TGTGCCAGCAGTTTTAATTCGGTCACTGAAGCTTTCTTT,CASSFNSVTEAFF
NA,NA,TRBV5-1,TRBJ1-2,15,TGCGCCAGCAGCTTGGGTCGCCAGTCTCCTTATGGCTACACCTTC,CASSLGRQSPYGYTF